Following are 25 T cell receptor beta chains from one sample sequenced in a study of blood T cells in healthy people across ages. Then a second PCR, running roughly 7 to 12 cycles, was carried out with a sample-barcoded 5' primer and a J-beta primer mix. Each CDR3 protein gets one entry after TCRdb re-called the 5' RACE reads with MiXCR. The table has under 1 million distinct CDR3 sequences, about 42% seen once. The sequencing input was blood. These receptors were taken from a man in his 60s in good health.

For this clonotype: The final CDR3 position lacks the conserved phenylalanine or tryptophan, pointing to a likely read error. The chain couples TRBV7-2 to TRBJ2-1, with unresolved D. Germline CDR1 and CDR2: SGHTA and FQGNSA. With 2 bases removed from V and 5 bases from J, the gap between germline ends came to 13 bases. The CDR3 has 15 amino acids. CDR3 in DNA: TGTGCCAGCAGCTTAAGTAATCCCCTAAACAATGAGCAGTTCTTA. This codes for CASSLSNPLNNEQFL.

The chain couples TRBV15 to TRBJ1-6; D gene unclear. CDR1 and CDR2 (germline): LNHNV, YYDKDF (reference sequence). Trimming took 0 bases from V and 10 from J, leaving 10 bases between them. The CDR3 is 14 amino acids. In nucleotides, the CDR3 is TGTGCCACCAGCAGAGATTGGGCAAACTCACCCCTCCACTTT. It specifies CATSRDWANSPLHF.

In its sample, this clonotype was seen a few times. This chain links TRBV20-1 with TRBJ2-5; unclear D gene. The CDR3 extends over 13 amino acids. CDR1 is DFQATT, CDR2 SNEGSKA, per germline (reference sequence). V was trimmed by 3 bases and J by 4 bases, leaving 12 bases between them. The CDR3 loop reads CSARRTGGETQYF. The CDR3 DNA reads as TGCAGTGCTAGGAGGACCGGCGGAGAGACCCAGTACTTC.

The CDR3 sequence: CASSLALGTGGNPLHF. The CDR3 DNA reads as TGTGCCAGCAGTTTAGCGCTAGGGACAGGGGGTAATCCCCTCCACTTT. The genes are TRBV12-3 or TRBV12-4 and TRBJ1-6; 11 bases fit TRBD1. V was clipped by 0 bases and J by 13 bases; unmatched bases: 8. The CDR3 sequence is 16 residues long.

The chain uses TRBV4-3 and TRBJ1-6, with 7 bases that match TRBD1. The CDR3 consists of 18 residues. V lost 0 bases to trimming and J lost 2 bases; unmatched junction nucleotides: 7. The germline gives CDR1 LGHNA, CDR2 YSLEER. The CDR3, as DNA: TGCGCCAGCAGCCAAGAGGTACAGGGGCTAACCTATAATTCACCCCTCCACTTT. Residues: CASSQEVQGLTYNSPLHF.

This rearrangement joins TRBV28 to TRBJ2-7; 7 bases line up with TRBD1. V shed 5 bases and J 2 bases; nucleotides not matched to a gene: 6. Germline values: CDR1 MDHEN, CDR2 SYDVKM. The CDR3 extends over 14 amino acids. CDR3 in amino acids: CASSGDGTAYEQYF. The DNA for the CDR3 is TGTGCCAGCAGTGGTGACGGGACAGCCTACGAGCAGTACTTC.

The CDR3 here is CASSVRPDETQYF. CDR3 in DNA: TGTGCCAGCAGCGTTCGGCCCGATGAGACCCAGTACTTC. The rearrangement uses TRBV9 and TRBJ2-5; D is undetermined. The V gene's germline CDR1 is SGDLS and CDR2 YYNGEE. V lost 2 bases and J lost 5, with 10 bases in between. The CDR3 covers 13 residues.

The V call is TRBV30, the J call TRBJ2-7, with D maybe TRBD1 (5 bases). Trimming left V 5 bases short and J 5 bases short, with 19 bases between. Germline CDR1 and CDR2: GTSNPN and SVGIG (reference sequence). There are 14 residues in the CDR3. In DNA form, the CDR3 reads TGTGCCTGGTCTCAGGGAACCCTCCCCCACGAGCAGTACTTC. Translating it yields CAWSQGTLPHEQYF.

The chain carries TRBV3-1 and TRBJ1-2; D is perhaps TRBD1 (6 bases). The CDR3 is made up of 14 amino acids. V was trimmed by 2 bases and J by 6 bases, leaving 13 bases between them. CDR1 and CDR2 (germline): LGHDT, YNNKEL (reference sequence). The chain's CDR3 is CASSQLGGPNGYTF. CDR3 coding DNA: TGTGCCAGCAGCCAACTGGGGGGGCCCAATGGCTACACCTTC.

This clonotype was found a few times. The gene calls are TRBV12-3 or TRBV12-4 and TRBJ2-1; 7 nucleotides line up with TRBD1. V shed 5 bases, J shed 10 bases, and the junction held 11 bases outside the gene matches. This CDR3 spans 14 amino acids. CDR3 region: CASSPQYRGVEQFF. The CDR3 DNA reads as TGTGCCAGCAGTCCGCAATACAGGGGAGTAGAGCAGTTCTTC.

The chain is built from TRBV7-2 and TRBJ1-5; the D is unclear. This CDR3 has 15 residues. Germline lookup yields CDR1 SGHTA and CDR2 FQGNSA. Trimming cost V 2 bases and J 1 base, with 9 bases left between them. The CDR3 region is CASSLNRQSNQPQHF. The DNA of the CDR3 is TGTGCCAGCAGCTTAAATCGGCAGAGCAATCAGCCCCAGCATTTT.

This clonotype has just a few counts. V usage is TRBV6-5 and J usage is TRBJ1-2; maybe TRBD1 (5 bases). CDR3 size: 15 residues. Per the germline V gene, CDR1 is MNHEY and CDR2 is SVGAGI. Trimming stripped 2 bases from V and 4 bases from J, with 14 bases between. DNA for the CDR3: TGTGCCAGCAGTTACCGGGTTCAGGGTAGCTATGGCTACACCTTC. Translating gives CASSYRVQGSYGYTF.

The genes are TRBV5-6 and TRBJ2-5, with D perhaps TRBD2 (5 bases). The J call may be faulty, since TRBJ2-7 better matches the DNA end. Germline V gene data show CDR1 as SGHDT and CDR2 as YYEEEE. The CDR3 totals 13 residues. CDR3 residues: CASSWAAAYEQYF. CDR3 DNA sequence: TGTGCCAGCAGCTGGGCAGCGGCCTACGAGCAGTACTTC.

Remarks on this clonotype: This may be a read error, as it is one base from a much larger clone. V is TRBV5-1 and J is TRBJ2-5, with D unclear. The CDR3 has 14 amino acids. CDR1 is SGHRS, CDR2 YFSETQ, per germline. CDR3 nucleotides: TGCGCCAGCAGCTTGGGAGCGTACCAAGAGGCCCAGTACTTC. This sequence encodes CASSLGAYQEAQYF.

Regarding this clonotype: A much larger clone differs by one base, so this may be a read error. The V and J genes are TRBV10-3 and TRBJ2-7; the match to TRBD1 covers 8 bases. The germline V gene has CDR1 ENHRY and CDR2 SYGVKD. This CDR3 has 15 amino acids. V was clipped by 3 bases and J by 3 bases; unmatched bases: 7. The CDR3 region is CAISDSGGGNYEQYF. DNA of the CDR3: TGTGCCATCAGTGACTCAGGGGGCGGAAACTACGAGCAGTACTTC.

This clonotype came up a few times. The V and J genes are TRBV20-1 and TRBJ1-1; D not resolved. The germline V and J ends were trimmed by 5 bases and 0 bases, with 13 bases remaining between them. This CDR3 comprises 14 residues. Germline lookup yields CDR1 DFQATT and CDR2 SNEGSKA (reference sequence). CDR3 residues: CSAPWTGMNTEAFF. CDR3 sequence (DNA): TGCAGTGCTCCCTGGACCGGCATGAACACTGAAGCTTTCTTT.

The chain combines TRBV3-1 with TRBJ2-1; 8 bases are shared with TRBD2. Germline lookup yields CDR1 LGHDT and CDR2 YNNKEL (reference sequence). The J segment lost 2 bases and the V segment lost 3 bases, leaving 6 bases of the junction unmatched. The CDR3 contains 16 residues. CDR3 in DNA: TGTGCCAGCAGCCAGGGCGGGGGGATAGCCTACAATGAGCAGTTCTTC. It specifies CASSQGGGIAYNEQFF.

This chain connects TRBV5-6 to TRBJ2-1; 14 positions match TRBD2. The V and J ends lost 6 bases and 3 bases, in that order; junction bases with no gene match: 8. The CDR3 is 17 residues long. The germline V gene encodes CDR1 SGHDT and CDR2 YYEEEE. CDR3 protein: CASKTSGGGKGYNEQFF. For the CDR3, the DNA is TGTGCCAGCAAGACTAGCGGGGGGGGAAAAGGCTACAATGAGCAGTTCTTC.

The rearrangement uses TRBV29-1 and TRBJ2-7, with D possibly being TRBD1 (6 bases). This CDR3 comprises 14 residues. V lost 6 bases and J lost 2, with 17 bases in between. CDR1 and CDR2 (germline): SQVTM, ANQGSEA. The CDR3 spells CSVRTGTNTYEQYF. CDR3 DNA: TGCAGCGTCCGAACCGGGACAAACACCTACGAGCAGTACTTC.

Concerning this clonotype: One junction end disagrees with the germline gene, perhaps due to a read error. This sequence joins TRBV29-1 and TRBJ2-1; D not certain. The CDR3 totals 12 residues. Germline CDR1 and CDR2: SQVTM and ANQGSEA. The CDR3, as DNA: TGCAGCGCCTTGACGGAAACCTACGAGCAGAACTTC. This encodes CSALTETYEQNF.

The V call is TRBV6-2 or TRBV6-3, the J call TRBJ2-1; D is tentatively TRBD1 or TRBD2 (6 bases each). Germline CDR1 is MNHEY and CDR2 is SVGEGT. The CDR3 covers 14 residues. Trimming shortened V by 6 bases and J by 5 bases, and 14 bases separated the two germline ends. The CDR3 nucleotides read TGTGCCAGCAGCCCCGGGGGCCCCCACAATGAGCAGTTCTTC. It yields the protein CASSPGGPHNEQFF.

This clonotype was counted only a few times. The chain recombines TRBV12-3 or TRBV12-4 with TRBJ2-4; no reliable D call. The J call may be in error: the DNA end matches TRBJ2-7 better. The CDR3 length is 13 residues. DNA of the CDR3: TGTGCCAGCAGTTCCCTTCTAGGCTACGAGCAGTACTTC. This translates into CASSSLLGYEQYF.

This clonotype came up many times. The rearrangement joins TRBV29-1 to TRBJ2-7; 7 bases are a match to TRBD1. The ends lost 7 bases at V and 3 bases at J; junction bases unmatched: 12. Germline V gene lookup returns CDR1 SQVTM and CDR2 ANQGSEA. This CDR3 spans 14 amino acids. CDR3 region: CSATPGGSIYEQYF. The CDR3 DNA reads TGCAGCGCCACCCCAGGGGGTTCAATCTACGAGCAGTACTTC.

The chain recombines TRBV20-1 with TRBJ2-1, with D tentatively TRBD2 (6 bases). CDR1 DFQATT and CDR2 SNEGSKA come from the germline V gene (reference sequence). The CDR3 sequence is 14 residues long. V lost 3 bases and J lost 3, with 12 bases in between. The CDR3 DNA follows: TGCAGTGCTAGTGACGGGGGTTACTACAATGAGCAGTTCTTC. It is translated as CSASDGGYYNEQFF.

This clonotype turned up a few times. The gene calls are TRBV12-3 or TRBV12-4 and TRBJ1-5; D gene ambiguous. V was pared by 4 bases and J by 0 bases, with 7 bases between. There are 14 residues in the CDR3. The CDR3 is CASSSGNSNQPQHF. DNA of the CDR3: TGTGCCAGCAGTTCGGGGAATAGCAATCAGCCCCAGCATTTT.